Given below is one T cell receptor beta chain in context. This sample is drawn from a study of blood T cell repertoires in COVID-19. TCRdb's copy holds only in-frame clones and misses some; the assay was immunoSEQ multiplex PCR. The repertoire holds 250,000 to 350,000 clones, with roughly 90% as singletons. Participant age was about 18 to 89 years, and participants resided in 24 US areas. Cohort placement rested on clinical history that participants reported themselves. The CDR3 has 15 amino acids. From germline, CDR1 is SGHDN and CDR2 FVKESK. The J segment lost 5 bases and the V segment lost 4 bases, leaving 8 bases of the junction unmatched.

This TCR was sampled from a man aged 60-69 years who had recovered from COVID-19. Sequenced input: PBMCs or T cells enriched from blood (not recorded which). This chain connects TRBV14 to TRBJ1-2; 9 bases map to TRBD1. DNA of the CDR3: TGTGCCAGCAGCCTACCGGGGACAGGGAGTTATGGCTACACCTTC. Amino acid sequence: CASSLPGTGSYGYTF. The whole variable domain, remainder taken from reference TRBV14 and TRBJ1-2, is EAGVTQFPSHSVIEKGQTVTLRCDPISGHDNLYWYRRVMGKEIKFLLHFVKESKQDESGMPNNRFLAERTGGTYSTLKVQPAELEDSGVYFCASSLPGTGSYGYTFGSGTRLTVV.